Given below is one T cell receptor beta chain in context. The sample is drawn from a study of blood T cell repertoires in COVID-19. Overall study: Some COVID-19 samples were acute and others convalescent; all came from the United States, Italy and Spain. T cells, B-cell-depleted T cells, or PBMCs provided the cDNA or gDNA that served as material.

There are 16 residues in the CDR3. CDR1 is MGHRA, CDR2 YSYEKL, per germline. J lost 9 bases, V lost 0 bases, and 3 bases had no gene match. Assay used: immunoSEQ multiplex PCR; TCRdb lists only in-frame clones, some missing. Altogether more than 100,000 clones are present, about 87% being singletons, with the ten largest covering 13%. This TCR was recovered from a human donor in a cohort sampled during active or convalescent COVID-19. This rearrangement joins TRBV4-1 to TRBJ1-6, with 12 bases that match TRBD1. Sequenced sample: peripheral blood. CDR3 coding DNA: TGCGCCAGCAGCCAAGATGGGACAGGGGGCGTTTCACCCCTCCACTTT. It translates to CASSQDGTGGVSPLHF.